Below are 18 T cell receptor beta chains sequenced from a single sample in a study of cytomegalovirus exposure and HLA in healthy donors (dated by TCRdb to the late 2010s). The library was built by means of the immunoSEQ multiplex PCR assay. A mixture of 60 forward primers for TCR Vbeta segments and 13 reverse primers for TCR Jbeta segments was used in the multiplex PCR. TCRdb provides this immuneACCESS table in a form limited to in-frame rearrangements. Some clones are lacking; in checked studies, under half of them reflect an unresolved V gene, and why the rest are absent is not known. The sample data list roughly 200,000 clones, and approximately 79% of these were observed just once. 1.7% of the sample is held by the ten biggest clonotypes. Sequenced material: PBMCs. The receptors come from a man over 45 in good health and CMV-seronegative.

The chain couples TRBV10-3 to TRBJ1-3, with D possibly matching TRBD1 (6 bases). Germline CDR1 is ENHRY and CDR2 is SYGVKD. The CDR3 totals 15 residues. V was pared by 2 bases and J by 0 bases, with 8 bases between. CDR3 sequence: CAISERQDSGNTIYF. The DNA for the CDR3 is TGTGCCATCAGTGAGCGACAGGACTCTGGAAACACCATATATTTT.

This clone was counted once. The chain employs TRBV6-4 and TRBJ2-7, with D possibly being TRBD1 (7 bases). V lost 7 bases and J lost 5, with 30 bases in between. The CDR3 has 18 amino acids. Germline CDR1 reads MRHNA; CDR2 reads SNTAGT. CDR3 DNA sequence: TGTGCCAGCACCACGCGGGACAGCCTCATGAGTATGTGCGACGAGCAGTACTTC. Its protein product is CASTTRDSLMSMCDEQYF.

The chain links TRBV11-2 to TRBJ2-3; D is ambiguous. Germline CDR1 is SGHAT and CDR2 is FQNNGV. V was cut by 3 bases and J by 5 bases, with 6 bases left in between. This CDR3 has 12 amino acids. The CDR3 nucleotides are TGTGCCAGCAGCTTTAGGAGAGATACGCAGTATTTT. Protein product: CASSFRRDTQYF.

The chain recombines TRBV4-1 with TRBJ1-1, with 8 bases aligning to TRBD1. The CDR3 consists of 14 residues. J lost 4 bases, V lost 2 bases, and 3 bases had no gene match. Germline CDR1 reads MGHRA; CDR2 reads YSYEKL. This CDR3 reads CASSQQTGATEAFF. The CDR3 DNA reads as TGCGCCAGCAGCCAACAGACAGGGGCCACTGAAGCTTTCTTT.

The CDR3 region is CASSPGLAGGEQFF. The CDR3 nucleotides are TGTGCCAGCAGTCCTGGACTAGCGGGAGGTGAGCAGTTCTTC. The chain has TRBV6-1 and TRBJ2-1; 14 positions agree with TRBD2. Germline V lookup: CDR1 MNHNS, CDR2 SASEGT. The CDR3 is 14 residues long. J lost 9 bases, V lost 5 bases, and 3 bases had no gene match.

The rearrangement links TRBV19 to TRBJ2-3, with 8 bases lining up with TRBD2. Germline V gives CDR1 LNHDA, CDR2 SQIVND (reference sequence). This CDR3 is built from 15 residues. Losses at the gene ends were 5 bases for V and 3 bases for J; bases not matched to a gene: 7. In DNA, the CDR3 is TGTGCCAGTAGTCTCGACTTAGCGGGGACAGATACGCAGTATTTT. Its translation is CASSLDLAGTDTQYF.

V usage is TRBV2 and J usage is TRBJ2-7, with D unclear. Per the germline V gene, CDR1 is SNHLY and CDR2 is FYNNEI. Between the trimmed V and J ends, which lost 5 bases and 5 bases, there was a span of 10 bases. CDR3 length equals 12 residues. The CDR3 region has the DNA TGTGCCAGCAGTTCCCCCTCTCACGAGCAGTACTTC. This sequence encodes CASSSPSHEQYF.

The rearrangement links TRBV27 to TRBJ2-7, with TRBD1 as a possible D gene (5 bases). Germline CDR1 is MNHEY and CDR2 is SMNVEV (reference sequence). V lost 4 bases and J lost 0, with 10 bases in between. The CDR3 extends over 14 amino acids. In DNA form, the CDR3 reads TGTGCCAGCAGTTCTGGGGCGGCCTCCTACGAGCAGTACTTC. It codes for CASSSGAASYEQYF.

The sample holds a few counts of this clone. J is TRBJ1-5 and V is TRBV6-5; 7 bases fit TRBD1. Trimming took 6 bases from V and 1 from J; bases not matched to a gene: 3. The CDR3 is made up of 14 amino acids. Germline CDR1 MNHEY, CDR2 SVGAGI. In nucleotides, the CDR3 is TGTGCCAGCAGACCCAGGGGGAGCAATCAGCCCCAGCATTTT. It is translated as CASRPRGSNQPQHF.

This clone was seen a few times. The rearrangement uses TRBV5-1 and TRBJ2-7; TRBD2 aligns across 11 bases. Trimming took 4 bases from V and 2 from J; bases not matched to a gene: 2. Germline V CDR1 and CDR2: SGHRS, YFSETQ. This CDR3 is built from 14 residues. The CDR3 bases are TGCGCCAGCAGCCAGACTAGCGGGACCTACGAGCAGTACTTC. Protein product: CASSQTSGTYEQYF.

The J gene is TRBJ2-2, the V gene TRBV19, with TRBD1 matching over 7 bases. CDR1 LNHDA and CDR2 SQIVND come from the germline V gene (reference sequence). V gave up 6 bases and J gave up 4 bases; unmatched junction bases: 11. The CDR3 consists of 16 residues. The CDR3 DNA reads as TGTGCCAGTAGATCTTCCACAGGGGCGGTCACCGGGGAGCTGTTTTTT. The encoded protein is CASRSSTGAVTGELFF.

The genes are TRBV19 and TRBJ2-1, with 9 bases fitting TRBD1. CDR1 and CDR2 (germline): LNHDA, SQIVND (reference sequence). Losses at the gene ends were 4 bases for V and 4 bases for J; bases not matched to a gene: 2. The CDR3 has 14 residues. CDR3 nucleotide sequence: TGTGCCAGTAGTAGGACAGGGGCGTACAATGAGCAGTTCTTC. Protein: CASSRTGAYNEQFF.

This clone was counted a few times. The chain employs TRBV11-2 and TRBJ2-2; TRBD1 matches 12 bases. V shed 4 bases, J shed 6 bases, and the junction held 3 bases outside the gene matches. In germline, CDR1 is SGHAT, CDR2 FQNNGV. The CDR3 length is 15 residues. The CDR3: CASSYRDRGPGELFF. The CDR3 nucleotides are TGTGCCAGCAGCTACCGGGACAGGGGGCCCGGGGAGCTGTTTTTT.

The V and J genes are TRBV28 and TRBJ1-5; no definite D call. The CDR3 runs 12 residues. The germline gives CDR1 MDHEN, CDR2 SYDVKM. The V gene lost 8 bases and the J gene lost 4 bases, with 9 bases spanning the gap. The CDR3 DNA sequence: TGTGCCAGCGAGAGCAAAAATCAGCCCCAGCATTTT. The encoded protein is CASESKNQPQHF.

CDR3 sequence: CASSPSGREGETQYF. DNA for the CDR3: TGTGCCAGCAGCCCCAGCGGGCGGGAGGGAGAGACCCAGTACTTC. This chain links TRBV7-3 with TRBJ2-5; 9 nucleotides align to TRBD2. This CDR3 has 15 residues. The germline CDR1 and CDR2 sequences are SGHTA and FQGTGA. After removal of 5 bases from V and 4 bases from J, the junction contained 8 bases not matched to a gene.

The table lists this clone with a count of one. The chain is built from TRBV5-1 and TRBJ2-2; maybe TRBD1 (6 bases). CDR3 size: 17 residues. V was shortened by 0 bases and J by 4 bases, with 16 bases between the two germline ends. Germline V gene data show CDR1 as SGHRS and CDR2 as YFSETQ. The chain's CDR3 is CASSLGTDYRVTGELFF. CDR3 nucleotide sequence: TGCGCCAGCAGCTTGGGGACAGACTACCGGGTCACCGGGGAGCTGTTTTTT.

This clone was observed once. V is TRBV6-4 and J is TRBJ2-1; 8 nucleotides agree with TRBD2. V lost 4 bases, J lost 4 bases, and 6 bases stayed unmatched. CDR3 length: 15 residues. CDR1 is MRHNA and CDR2 is SNTAGT in the germline V gene. This CDR3 reads CASSVTGGGYNEQFF. CDR3 DNA: TGTGCCAGCAGTGTAACGGGAGGGGGGTACAATGAGCAGTTCTTC.

The gene calls are TRBV5-1 and TRBJ2-7; 10 nucleotides match TRBD1. The CDR3 covers 15 residues. The V gene's germline CDR1 is SGHRS and CDR2 YFSETQ. With V trimmed by 4 bases and J by 7 bases, 11 bases remained unmatched. The CDR3, as DNA: TGCGCCAGCAGCGTCCCCGGGACAGGGGACGGAGAGCAGTACTTC. Protein product: CASSVPGTGDGEQYF. The whole variable domain, filled in from reference TRBV5-1 and TRBJ2-7, reads KAGVTQTPRYLIKTRGQQVTLSCSPISGHRSVSWYQQTPGQGLQFLFEYFSETQRNKGNFPGRFSGRQFSNSRSEMNVSTLELGDSALYLCASSVPGTGDGEQYFGPGTRLTVT.